The 18 T cell receptor beta chains below come from one sample, sequenced in a study of radiotherapy plus CTLA-4 blockade in lung cancer. Assay used: immunoSEQ multiplex PCR; TCRdb lists only in-frame clones, some missing. The sample lists around 82,000 clones; under 80% were seen once. The input for sequencing was peripheral blood, taken from a patient treated with radiotherapy plus ipilimumab. The receptors stem from a human donor with non-small cell lung cancer whose response to radiotherapy plus ipilimumab could not be evaluated. Some clones in this sample may be carry-over from other donors' samples.

The V and J genes are TRBV4-1 and TRBJ1-5, with 7 bases matching TRBD1. V trimming: 5 bases; J trimming: 5 bases; junction bases outside the gene matches: 9. The germline gives CDR1 MGHRA, CDR2 YSYEKL. This CDR3 region has 15 residues. Written as DNA, the CDR3 is TGCGCCAGCAGCAGCCGACAGGGCAGCTATCAGCCCCAGCATTTT. The encoded protein is CASSSRQGSYQPQHF.

This clone was detected a few times. This chain links TRBV7-2 with TRBJ1-3; D gene uncertain. The CDR3 spans 14 residues. V was shortened by 2 bases and J by 2 bases, with 7 bases between the two germline ends. The germline CDR1 and CDR2 sequences are SGHTA and FQGNSA. The CDR3, as DNA: TGTGCCAGCAGCTTAAGAGGAACTGGAAACACCATATATTTT. Protein: CASSLRGTGNTIYF.

The rearrangement uses TRBV18 and TRBJ2-7; D is undetermined. Trimming left V 3 bases short and J 2 bases short, with 11 bases between. This CDR3 is 14 amino acids long. Germline V gives CDR1 KGHSH, CDR2 LQKENI. The CDR3 spells CASSPRSSTYEQYF. The CDR3, as DNA: TGTGCCAGCTCACCGCGGAGTTCGACCTACGAGCAGTACTTC. Using reference TRBV18 and TRBJ2-7 for the parts outside the CDR3, the full variable domain is NAGVMQNPRHLVRRRGQEARLRCSPMKGHSHVYWYRQLPEEGLKFMVYLQKENIIDESGMPKERFSAEFPKEGPSILRIQQVVRGDSAAYFCASSPRSSTYEQYFGPGTRLTVT.

This clone occurred once. CDR3 sequence (DNA): TGTGCCAGCAGCTTACGCGTCTCTGGAAACACCATATATTTT. This encodes CASSLRVSGNTIYF. This chain links TRBV7-9 with TRBJ1-3; no clear D gene. Germline loops: CDR1 SEHNR, CDR2 FQNEAQ (reference sequence). V was clipped by 2 bases and J by 0 bases, with 5 bases between them. The length of the CDR3 is 14 residues.

The rearrangement links TRBV18 to TRBJ2-3; 7 nucleotides agree with TRBD2. V dropped 0 bases and J dropped 6; count of bases not matched to a gene: 0. Per germline, CDR1 KGHSH and CDR2 LQKENI. The CDR3 loop spans 13 amino acids. CDR3 coding DNA: TGTGCCAGCTCACCACCGGGGGGGGATACGCAGTATTTT. This translates into CASSPPGGDTQYF.

This sequence joins TRBV5-1 and TRBJ2-3, with D maybe TRBD2 (5 bases). This CDR3 has 15 residues. V lost 1 base to trimming and J lost 2 bases, with 11 bases between them. Germline CDR1 and CDR2: SGHRS and YFSETQ. The CDR3 region has the DNA TGCGCCAGCAGCTTGAGCCCGGGGTCCACAGATACGCAGTATTTT. Its translation: CASSLSPGSTDTQYF.

The rearrangement links TRBV5-1 to TRBJ2-3; TRBD2 matches at 10 bases. The CDR3 consists of 18 residues. Trimming cost V 3 bases and J 2 bases; bases outside gene matches: 12. The germline CDR1 and CDR2 sequences are SGHRS and YFSETQ. The CDR3 here is CASSWGPGLAEITDTQYF. CDR3 in DNA: TGCGCCAGCAGCTGGGGGCCTGGACTAGCGGAGATCACAGATACGCAGTATTTT.

V gene TRBV28 combines with J gene TRBJ2-3, with 11 bases lining up with TRBD2. Germline CDR1 and CDR2: MDHEN and SYDVKM. CDR3 length: 12 residues. The trim removed 6 bases at V and 11 bases at J, leaving 4 bases unmatched. The CDR3 is CASSRTSGGQYF. The CDR3 bases are TGTGCCAGCAGCCGAACTAGCGGGGGGCAGTATTTT.

The chain links TRBV7-2 to TRBJ1-1; a weak D match, TRBD1 (5 bases). The V end lost 5 bases, the J end lost 10 bases, and 23 bases lay between the germline ends. CDR3 length: 15 amino acids. Germline V lookup: CDR1 SGHTA, CDR2 FQGNSA. CDR3 DNA sequence: TGTGCCAGCAGCGAACAGGCATTCGTTCGGCGGGGAGCTTTCTTT. Protein sequence: CASSEQAFVRRGAFF.

V gene TRBV29-1 combines with J gene TRBJ2-3, with 10 nucleotides matching TRBD1. The germline V gene has CDR1 SQVTM and CDR2 ANQGSEA. This CDR3 spans 14 amino acids. V lost 4 bases and J lost 0; bases outside the gene matches: 1. CDR3 sequence: CSVGQGASTDTQYF. CDR3 coding DNA: TGCAGCGTTGGACAGGGGGCTAGCACAGATACGCAGTATTTT.

The chain recombines TRBV28 with TRBJ2-2; possible D gene TRBD2, 5 bases. The V gene's germline CDR1 is MDHEN and CDR2 SYDVKM. The length of the CDR3 is 16 residues. Trimming removed 6 bases at V and 4 bases at J, with 18 bases between. The CDR3 nucleotides are TGTGCCAGCAGCCTCTATGGCGTGAGGGCCACCGGGGAGCTGTTTTTT. Protein: CASSLYGVRATGELFF.

The chain couples TRBV12-2 to TRBJ2-5; the table names TRBD1, a call not compared with the DNA. The end of the DNA is better explained by TRBJ2-7, so the J call may be wrong. TRBV12-2 is an annotated pseudogene. The CDR3 is 15 amino acids. CDR3 coding DNA: TGTGCAAGTCGCCTCCCCCCGACAGAGACCTACGAGCAGTACTTC. This gives the protein CASRLPPTETYEQYF.

V usage is TRBV14 and J usage is TRBJ2-3; a possible D gene is TRBD2 (6 bases). This CDR3 region has 15 residues. V lost 4 bases, J lost 4 bases, and 15 bases lay in between. Germline loops: CDR1 SGHDN, CDR2 FVKESK. The CDR3 reads CASSPLATSADTQYF. The DNA of the CDR3 is TGTGCCAGCAGCCCACTAGCAACTTCCGCAGATACGCAGTATTTT.

The chain links TRBV19 to TRBJ1-2; 7 nucleotides line up with TRBD1. CDR3 length: 15 amino acids. V gave up 1 base and J gave up 3 bases; unmatched junction bases: 5. The germline V gene encodes CDR1 LNHDA and CDR2 SQIVND (reference sequence). CDR3 region: CASSIGQGHDYGYTF. CDR3 sequence (DNA): TGTGCCAGTAGTATAGGACAGGGCCACGACTATGGCTACACCTTC.

This chain joins TRBV27 and TRBJ2-7, with D possibly TRBD2 on 7 matching bases. CDR1 is MNHEY and CDR2 is SMNVEV in the germline V gene (reference sequence). This CDR3 region has 14 residues. V lost 5 bases and J 3 bases, leaving 14 bases between the germline ends. CDR3 sequence (DNA): TGTGCCAGCAGTCGGGGGGCAGGGCTCTACGAGCAGTACTTC. Its translation is CASSRGAGLYEQYF.

The chain recombines TRBV4-1 with TRBJ1-2, with D possibly matching TRBD1 (5 bases). V was cut by 2 bases and J by 6 bases, with 13 bases left in between. Germline-derived CDR1 and CDR2 are MGHRA and YSYEKL. The CDR3 covers 14 residues. The CDR3 DNA is TGCGCCAGCAGCCAACCGGGGGAGGGAGATGGCTACACCTTC. Translation gives CASSQPGEGDGYTF.

The chain joins TRBV9 to TRBJ1-1; TRBD1 matches at 7 bases. Germline CDR1 is SGDLS and CDR2 is YYNGEE. J gave up 3 bases and V 4 bases, and 12 bases lay outside the gene matches. The CDR3 totals 16 residues. In nucleotides, the CDR3 is TGTGCCAGCAGCCCCACAGGGGCCCTACCTCACACTGAAGCTTTCTTT. It is translated as CASSPTGALPHTEAFF.

A few counts support this clone. The gene calls are TRBV6-6 and TRBJ1-2; a possible D gene is TRBD1 (5 bases). Trimming took 2 bases from V and 0 from J, leaving 13 bases between them. Germline CDR1 is MNHNY and CDR2 is SVGAGI (reference sequence). The CDR3 has 16 residues. CDR3 residues: CASSYTGGKANYGYTF. For the CDR3, the DNA is TGTGCCAGCAGTTACACGGGGGGGAAAGCTAACTATGGCTACACCTTC.